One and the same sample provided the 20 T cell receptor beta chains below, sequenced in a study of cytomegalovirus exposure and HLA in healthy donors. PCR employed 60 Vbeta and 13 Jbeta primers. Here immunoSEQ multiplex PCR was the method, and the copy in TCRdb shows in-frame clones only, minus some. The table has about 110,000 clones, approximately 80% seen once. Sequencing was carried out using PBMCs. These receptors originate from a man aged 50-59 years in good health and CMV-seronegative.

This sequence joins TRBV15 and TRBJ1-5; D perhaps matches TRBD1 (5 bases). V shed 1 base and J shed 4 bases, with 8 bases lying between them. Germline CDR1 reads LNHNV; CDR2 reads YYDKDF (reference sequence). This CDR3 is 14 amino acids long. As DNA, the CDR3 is TGTGCCACCAGCAGAGCAGGGAAGAATCAGCCCCAGCATTTT. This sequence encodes CATSRAGKNQPQHF.

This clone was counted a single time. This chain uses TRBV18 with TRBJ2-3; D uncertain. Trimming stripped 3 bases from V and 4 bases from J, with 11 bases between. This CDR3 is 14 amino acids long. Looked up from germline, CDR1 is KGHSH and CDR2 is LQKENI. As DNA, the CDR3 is TGTGCCAGCTCACCGGGCCTGGCCGCAGATACGCAGTATTTT. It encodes CASSPGLAADTQYF.

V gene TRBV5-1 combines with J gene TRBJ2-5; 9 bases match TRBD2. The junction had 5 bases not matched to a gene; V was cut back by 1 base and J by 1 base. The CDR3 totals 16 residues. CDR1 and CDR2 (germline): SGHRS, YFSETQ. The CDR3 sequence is CASSLYAGGGQETQYF. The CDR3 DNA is TGCGCCAGCAGCTTGTATGCGGGGGGGGGCCAAGAGACCCAGTACTTC. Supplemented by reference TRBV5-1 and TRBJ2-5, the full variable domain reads KAGVTQTPRYLIKTRGQQVTLSCSPISGHRSVSWYQQTPGQGLQFLFEYFSETQRNKGNFPGRFSGRQFSNSRSEMNVSTLELGDSALYLCASSLYAGGGQETQYFGPGTRLLVL.

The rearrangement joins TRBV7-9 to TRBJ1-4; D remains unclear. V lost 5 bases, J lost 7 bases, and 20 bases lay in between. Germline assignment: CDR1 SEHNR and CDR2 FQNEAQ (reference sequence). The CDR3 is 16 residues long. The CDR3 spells CASSQTSSGAGEKLFF. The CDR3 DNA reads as TGTGCCAGCAGCCAGACTTCCTCGGGTGCCGGTGAAAAACTGTTTTTT.

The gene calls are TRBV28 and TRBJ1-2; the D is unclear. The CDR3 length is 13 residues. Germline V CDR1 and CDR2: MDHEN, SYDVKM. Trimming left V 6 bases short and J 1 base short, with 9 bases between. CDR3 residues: CASRSTHNYGYTF. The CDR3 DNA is TGTGCCAGCAGGAGCACTCATAACTATGGCTACACCTTC.

The CDR3 here is CASSKEINTEAFF. In DNA form, the CDR3 reads TGCGCCAGCAGCAAGGAGATAAACACTGAAGCTTTCTTT. The chain has TRBV5-1 and TRBJ1-1, with D unclear. The V end lost 4 bases, the J end lost 2 bases, and 9 bases lay between the germline ends. The CDR3 has 13 residues. Germline V gene sequence: CDR1 SGHRS, CDR2 YFSETQ.

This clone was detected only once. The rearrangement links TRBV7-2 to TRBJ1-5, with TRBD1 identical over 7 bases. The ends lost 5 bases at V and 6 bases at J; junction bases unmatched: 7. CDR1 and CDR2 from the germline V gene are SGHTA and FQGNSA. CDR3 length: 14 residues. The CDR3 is CASSLGQDGQPQHF. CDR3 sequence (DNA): TGTGCCAGCAGCCTTGGACAGGATGGTCAGCCCCAGCATTTT.

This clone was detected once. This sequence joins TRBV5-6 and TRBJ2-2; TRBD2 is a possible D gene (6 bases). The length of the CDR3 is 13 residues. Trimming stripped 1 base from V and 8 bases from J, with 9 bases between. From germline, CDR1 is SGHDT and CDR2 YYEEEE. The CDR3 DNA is TGTGCCAGCAGCTTGCTCCTAGCGGGGGAGCTGTTTTTT. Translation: CASSLLLAGELFF.

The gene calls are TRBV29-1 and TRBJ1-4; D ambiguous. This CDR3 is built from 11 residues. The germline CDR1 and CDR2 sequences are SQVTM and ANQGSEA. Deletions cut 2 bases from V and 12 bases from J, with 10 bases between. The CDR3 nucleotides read TGCAGCGTTGAAAGAGCCGGGGAACTGTTTTTT. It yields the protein CSVERAGELFF. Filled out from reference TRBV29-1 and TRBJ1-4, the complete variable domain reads SAVISQKPSRDICQRGTSLTIQCQVDSQVTMMFWYRQQPGQSLTLIATANQGSEATYESGFVIDKFPISRPNLTFSTLTVSNMSPEDSSIYLCSVERAGELFFGSGTQLSVL.

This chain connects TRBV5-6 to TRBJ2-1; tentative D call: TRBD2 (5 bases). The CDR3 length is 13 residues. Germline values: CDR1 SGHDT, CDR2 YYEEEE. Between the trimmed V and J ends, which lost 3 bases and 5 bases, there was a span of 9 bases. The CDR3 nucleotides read TGTGCCAGCAGCTCTCAGAGGGACAATGAGCAGTTCTTC. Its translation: CASSSQRDNEQFF. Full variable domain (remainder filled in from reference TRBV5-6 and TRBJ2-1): DAGVTQSPTHLIKTRGQQVTLRCSPKSGHDTVSWYQQALGQGPQFIFQYYEEEERQRGNFPDRFSGHQFPNYSSELNVNALLLGDSALYLCASSSQRDNEQFFGPGTRLTVL.

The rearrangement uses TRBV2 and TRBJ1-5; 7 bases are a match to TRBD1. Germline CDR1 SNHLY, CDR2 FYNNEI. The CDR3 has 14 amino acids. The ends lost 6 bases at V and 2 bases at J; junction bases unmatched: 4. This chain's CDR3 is CASRRQGRNQPQHF. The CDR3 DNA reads TGTGCCAGCAGGAGACAGGGCCGCAATCAGCCCCAGCATTTT.

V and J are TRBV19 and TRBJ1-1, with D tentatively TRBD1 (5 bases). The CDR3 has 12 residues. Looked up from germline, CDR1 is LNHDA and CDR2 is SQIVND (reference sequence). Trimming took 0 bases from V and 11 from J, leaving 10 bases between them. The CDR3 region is CASSIDQGTAFF. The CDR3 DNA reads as TGTGCCAGTAGTATAGATCAGGGCACCGCTTTCTTT. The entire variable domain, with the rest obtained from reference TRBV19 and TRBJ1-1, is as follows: DGGITQSPKYLFRKEGQNVTLSCEQNLNHDAMYWYRQDPGQGLRLIYYSQIVNDFQKGDIAEGYSVSREKKESFPLTVTSAQKNPTAFYLCASSIDQGTAFFGQGTRLTVV.

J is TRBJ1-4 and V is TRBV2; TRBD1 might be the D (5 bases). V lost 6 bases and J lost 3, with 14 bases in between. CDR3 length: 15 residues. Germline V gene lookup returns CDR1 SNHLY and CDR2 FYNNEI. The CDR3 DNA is TGTGCCAGCAGGGCGATGACAGTTCCTAATGAAAAACTGTTTTTT. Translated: CASRAMTVPNEKLFF.

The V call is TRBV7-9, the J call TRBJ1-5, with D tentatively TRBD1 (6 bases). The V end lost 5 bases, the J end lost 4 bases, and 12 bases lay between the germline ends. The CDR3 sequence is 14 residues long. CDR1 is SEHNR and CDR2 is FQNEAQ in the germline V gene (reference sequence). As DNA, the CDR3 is TGTGCCAGCAGCCCGCTAACAGGGAATCAGCCCCAGCATTTT. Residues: CASSPLTGNQPQHF.

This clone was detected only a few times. In DNA, the CDR3 is TGTGCCAGCAGCCAAGATTCAGAGGGTAACTATGGCTACACCTTC. Its translation: CASSQDSEGNYGYTF. The J gene is TRBJ1-2, the V gene TRBV4-2; no definite D call. The CDR3 has 15 amino acids. Germline V lookup: CDR1 LGHNA, CDR2 YNFKEQ. The V end lost 0 bases, the J end lost 1 base, and 9 bases lay between the germline ends.

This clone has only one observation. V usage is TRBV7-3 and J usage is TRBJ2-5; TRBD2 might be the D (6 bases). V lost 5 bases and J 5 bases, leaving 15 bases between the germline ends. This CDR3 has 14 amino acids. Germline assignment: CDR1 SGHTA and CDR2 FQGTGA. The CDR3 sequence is CASSPNGGAETQYF. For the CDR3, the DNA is TGTGCCAGCAGCCCTAATGGCGGGGCGGAGACCCAGTACTTC.

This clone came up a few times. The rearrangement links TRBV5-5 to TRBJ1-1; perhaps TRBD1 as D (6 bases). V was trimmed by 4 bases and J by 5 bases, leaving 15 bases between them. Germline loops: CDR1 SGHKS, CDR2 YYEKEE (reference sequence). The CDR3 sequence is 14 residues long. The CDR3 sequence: CASSRYLQGTEAFF. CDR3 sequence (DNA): TGTGCCAGCAGCCGATACTTACAGGGAACTGAAGCTTTCTTT.

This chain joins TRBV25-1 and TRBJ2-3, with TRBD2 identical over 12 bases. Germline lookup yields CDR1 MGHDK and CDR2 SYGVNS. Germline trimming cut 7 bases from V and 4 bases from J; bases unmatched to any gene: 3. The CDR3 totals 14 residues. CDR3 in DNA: TGTGCCAGCACCTCTAGCGGGGGGGCAGATACGCAGTATTTT. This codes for CASTSSGGADTQYF.

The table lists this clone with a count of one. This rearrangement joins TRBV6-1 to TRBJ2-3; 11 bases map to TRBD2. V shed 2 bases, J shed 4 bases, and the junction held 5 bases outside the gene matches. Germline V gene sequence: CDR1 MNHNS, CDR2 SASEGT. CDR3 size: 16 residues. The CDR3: CASSEWGSGGADTQYF. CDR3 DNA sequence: TGTGCCAGCAGTGAATGGGGTAGCGGGGGGGCAGATACGCAGTATTTT.

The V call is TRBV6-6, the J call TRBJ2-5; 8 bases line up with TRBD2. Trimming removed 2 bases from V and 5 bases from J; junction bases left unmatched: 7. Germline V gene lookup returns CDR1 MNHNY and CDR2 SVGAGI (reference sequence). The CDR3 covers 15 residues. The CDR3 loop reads CASSYTAGAGETQYF. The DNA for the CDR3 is TGTGCCAGCAGTTACACAGCGGGGGCCGGGGAGACCCAGTACTTC.